This T cell receptor beta chain stems from a study of Graves' ophthalmopathy and Graves' hyperthyroidism. Those donors who had ophthalmopathy presented with moderate-to-severe activity, a CAS of ≥3, a NOSPECS of ≥4 and a duration under 3 months. Out of 9.5 to 10 ml of fresh peripheral blood, PBMCs were obtained. Study-wide points: Blood also contained most of the expanded thyroid clonotypes above 0.001 frequency. A classifier, a 13-signature model, separated ophthalmopathy from stable hyperthyroidism with roughly 90% sensitivity and about 83% specificity.

This clonotype was counted ten times or more. As yet, its antigen is unknown. Amplified material comprised TCR beta CDR3 regions derived from RNA transcripts. RT-PCR with HTBI primers came first, then second-round multiplex PCR. TCRdb reprocessed the multiplex PCR reads with MiXCR, giving one entry per CDR3 protein. Of 300,000 to 400,000 distinct CDR3 sequences listed, 15% to 20% are singletons. This CDR3 comprises 15 residues. Germline V gene data show CDR1 as SGHAT and CDR2 as FQNNGV. The germline V and J ends were trimmed by 5 bases and 2 bases, with 13 bases remaining between them. This TCR came from an adult man with Graves' ophthalmopathy. This chain links TRBV11-2 with TRBJ1-5; D gene ambiguous. The sequenced sample was peripheral blood. This CDR3 is CASSRSPAGNQPQHF. The CDR3 coding sequence is TGTGCCAGCAGCCGATCCCCGGCTGGCAATCAGCCCCAGCATTTT.